Included here is one T cell receptor beta chain sequence, with context. The V segment lost 4 bases and the J segment 4 bases; nucleotides outside the gene matches: 6. Germline-derived CDR1 and CDR2 are KGHSH and LQKENI. The CDR3 length is 14 residues. The assay was immunoSEQ multiplex PCR, and TCRdb's table has in-frame clones only and misses some. The table lists tens of thousands of clones, approximately 80% of them singletons. As for time point: baseline, week 1 (first vaccination visit). Treatment defined: pre-vaccination baseline after standard-of-care therapy. The astrocytomas were IDH1-mutant, ATRX-negative, and WHO grade 3 or 4. This sample was taken from a study of a mutant IDH1 vaccine in newly diagnosed glioma.

The sample here was PBMCs, taken from a glioma patient treated with radiotherapy, temozolomide or both. The clonotype comes from a man aged 35 to 55 with glioma. Some clones in this sample may be carry-over from other donors' samples. This rearrangement joins TRBV18 to TRBJ2-7, with TRBD2 matching over 8 bases. This CDR3 is CASSLAGGEYEQYF. The CDR3 DNA is TGTGCCAGCTCACTCGCGGGGGGTGAGTACGAGCAGTACTTC. Full variable domain (outside the CDR3, taken from reference TRBV18 and TRBJ2-7): NAGVMQNPRHLVRRRGQEARLRCSPMKGHSHVYWYRQLPEEGLKFMVYLQKENIIDESGMPKERFSAEFPKEGPSILRIQQVVRGDSAAYFCASSLAGGEYEQYFGPGTRLTVT.